This entry describes one TCR beta chain. TCRdb's copy holds only in-frame clones and misses some; the assay was immunoSEQ multiplex PCR. In the table there are 300,000 to 450,000 clones, 70% to 90% of which are singletons. This record belongs to a study of blood T cell repertoires in COVID-19. V was pared by 4 bases and J by 3 bases, with 7 bases between. There are 13 residues in the CDR3. Per the germline V gene, CDR1 is MNHEY and CDR2 is SMNVEV (reference sequence). The sequencing sample was made of PBMCs or T cells enriched from blood (not recorded which). This chain joins TRBV27 and TRBJ1-5, with D tentatively TRBD1 (5 bases). The TCR comes from a woman younger than 30 who had recovered from COVID-19. DNA of the CDR3: TGTGCCAGCAGTTCGGGGGTCAATCAGCCCCAGCATTTT. This translates into CASSSGVNQPQHF.